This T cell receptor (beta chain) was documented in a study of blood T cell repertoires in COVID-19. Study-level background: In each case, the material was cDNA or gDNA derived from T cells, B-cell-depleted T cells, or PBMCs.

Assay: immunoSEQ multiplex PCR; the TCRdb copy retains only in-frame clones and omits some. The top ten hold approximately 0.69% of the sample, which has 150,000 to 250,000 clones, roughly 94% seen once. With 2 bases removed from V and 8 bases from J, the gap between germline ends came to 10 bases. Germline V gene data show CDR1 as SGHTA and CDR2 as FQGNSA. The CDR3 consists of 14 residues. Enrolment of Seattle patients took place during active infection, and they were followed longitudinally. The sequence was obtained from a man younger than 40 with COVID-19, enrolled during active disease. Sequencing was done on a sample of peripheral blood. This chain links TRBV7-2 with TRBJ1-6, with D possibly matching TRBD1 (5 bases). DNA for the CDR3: TGTGCCAGCAGCTTACGCGGGGCTTATTCACCCCTCCACTTT. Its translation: CASSLRGAYSPLHF. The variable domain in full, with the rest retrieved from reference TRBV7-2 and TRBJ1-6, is GAGVSQSPSNKVTEKGKDVELRCDPISGHTALYWYRQSLGQGLEFLIYFQGNSAPDKSGLPSDRFSAERTGGSVSTLTIQRTQQEDSAVYLCASSLRGAYSPLHFGNGTRLTVT.